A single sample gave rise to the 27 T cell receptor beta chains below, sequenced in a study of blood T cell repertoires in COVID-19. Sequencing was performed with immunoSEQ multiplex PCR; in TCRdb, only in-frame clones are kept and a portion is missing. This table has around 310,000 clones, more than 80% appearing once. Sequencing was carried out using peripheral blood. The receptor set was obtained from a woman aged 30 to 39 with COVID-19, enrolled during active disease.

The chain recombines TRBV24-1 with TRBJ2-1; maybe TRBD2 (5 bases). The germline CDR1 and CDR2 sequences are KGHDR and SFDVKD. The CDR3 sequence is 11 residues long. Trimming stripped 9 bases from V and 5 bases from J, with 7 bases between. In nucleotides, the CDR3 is TGTGCCACCGTCGGGGACAATGAGCAGTTCTTC. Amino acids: CATVGDNEQFF.

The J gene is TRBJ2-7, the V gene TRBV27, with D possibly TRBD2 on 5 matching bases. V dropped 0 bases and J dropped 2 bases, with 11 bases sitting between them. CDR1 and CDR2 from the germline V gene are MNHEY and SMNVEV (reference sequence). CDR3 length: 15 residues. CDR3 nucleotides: TGTGCCAGCAGTTTATCCCCCGGGATAGCCTACGAGCAGTACTTC. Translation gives CASSLSPGIAYEQYF.

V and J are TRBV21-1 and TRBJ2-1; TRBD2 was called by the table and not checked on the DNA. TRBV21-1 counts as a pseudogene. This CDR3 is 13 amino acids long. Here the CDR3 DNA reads TGTGCCAGCAGCAACGAGCGTCCGGATGAGCAGTTCTTC. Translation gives CASSNERPDEQFF.

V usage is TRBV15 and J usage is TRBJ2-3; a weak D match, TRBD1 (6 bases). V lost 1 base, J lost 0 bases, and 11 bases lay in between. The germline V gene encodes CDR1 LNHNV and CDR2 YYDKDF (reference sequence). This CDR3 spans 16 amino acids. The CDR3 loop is CATSRGDTPSTDTQYF. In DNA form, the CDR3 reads TGTGCCACCAGCAGAGGGGACACCCCAAGCACAGATACGCAGTATTTT.

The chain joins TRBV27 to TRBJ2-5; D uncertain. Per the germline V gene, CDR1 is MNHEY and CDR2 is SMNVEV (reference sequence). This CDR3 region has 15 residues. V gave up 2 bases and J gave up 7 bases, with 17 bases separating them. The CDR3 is CASSLARGAEGTQYF. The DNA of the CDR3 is TGTGCCAGCAGTTTAGCCCGAGGTGCTGAAGGGACCCAGTACTTC.

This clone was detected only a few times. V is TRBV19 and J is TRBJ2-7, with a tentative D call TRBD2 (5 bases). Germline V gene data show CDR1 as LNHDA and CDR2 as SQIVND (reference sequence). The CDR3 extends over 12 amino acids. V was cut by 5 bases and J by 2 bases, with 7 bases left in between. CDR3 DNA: TGTGCCAGTAGTCCCGGGGCCTACGAGCAGTACTTC. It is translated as CASSPGAYEQYF.

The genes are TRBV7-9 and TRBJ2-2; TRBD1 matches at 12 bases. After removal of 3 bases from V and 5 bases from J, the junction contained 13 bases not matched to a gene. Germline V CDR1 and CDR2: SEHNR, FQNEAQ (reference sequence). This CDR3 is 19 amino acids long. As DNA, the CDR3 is TGTGCCAGCAGCTTCTCCGGGACAGGGGGCGCCCCGAGAACCGGGGAGCTGTTTTTT. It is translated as CASSFSGTGGAPRTGELFF.

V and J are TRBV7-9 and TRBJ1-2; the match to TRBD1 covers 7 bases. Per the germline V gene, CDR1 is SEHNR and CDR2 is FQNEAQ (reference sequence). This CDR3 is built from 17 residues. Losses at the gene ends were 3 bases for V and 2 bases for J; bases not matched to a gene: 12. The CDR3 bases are TGTGCCAGCAGCTTCGGCCTAGGACAGGAAGGAAACTATGGCTACACCTTC. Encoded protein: CASSFGLGQEGNYGYTF.

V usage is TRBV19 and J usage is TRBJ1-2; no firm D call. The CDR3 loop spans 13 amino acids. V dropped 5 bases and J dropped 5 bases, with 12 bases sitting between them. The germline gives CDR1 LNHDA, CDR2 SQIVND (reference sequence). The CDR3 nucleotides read TGTGCCAGTAGTCCCCCGGGTGGATATGGCTACACCTTC. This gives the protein CASSPPGGYGYTF. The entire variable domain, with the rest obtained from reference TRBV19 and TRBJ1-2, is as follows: DGGITQSPKYLFRKEGQNVTLSCEQNLNHDAMYWYRQDPGQGLRLIYYSQIVNDFQKGDIAEGYSVSREKKESFPLTVTSAQKNPTAFYLCASSPPGGYGYTFGSGTRLTVV.

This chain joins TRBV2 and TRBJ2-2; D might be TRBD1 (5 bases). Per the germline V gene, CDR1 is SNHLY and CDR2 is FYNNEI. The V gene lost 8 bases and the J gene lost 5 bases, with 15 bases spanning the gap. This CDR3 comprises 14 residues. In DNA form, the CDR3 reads TGTGCCAGCGGCAAGACAGAGAGGACCGGGGAGCTGTTTTTT. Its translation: CASGKTERTGELFF.

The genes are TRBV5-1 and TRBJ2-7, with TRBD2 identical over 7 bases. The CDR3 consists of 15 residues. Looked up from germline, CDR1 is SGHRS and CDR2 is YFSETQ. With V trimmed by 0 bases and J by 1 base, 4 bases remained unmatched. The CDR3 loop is CASSLGGGESYEQYF. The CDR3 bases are TGCGCCAGCAGCTTGGGTGGGGGGGAGTCCTACGAGCAGTACTTC.

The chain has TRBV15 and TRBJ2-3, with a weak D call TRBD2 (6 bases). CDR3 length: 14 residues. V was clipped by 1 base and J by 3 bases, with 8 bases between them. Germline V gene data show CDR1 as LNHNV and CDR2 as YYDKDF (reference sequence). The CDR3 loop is CATSRAGVTDTQYF. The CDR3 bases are TGTGCCACCAGCAGAGCGGGAGTAACAGATACGCAGTATTTT.

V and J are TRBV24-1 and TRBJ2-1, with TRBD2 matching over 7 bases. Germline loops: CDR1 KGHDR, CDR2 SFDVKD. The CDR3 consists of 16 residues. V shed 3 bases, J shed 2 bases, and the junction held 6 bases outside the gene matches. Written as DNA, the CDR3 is TGTGCCACCAGTGATAGGAGCGGGACCGCCTACAATGAGCAGTTCTTC. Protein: CATSDRSGTAYNEQFF.

The CDR3 spells CASGGAARTGPQHF. CDR3 sequence (DNA): TGTGCCAGCGGCGGGGCGGCCAGGACGGGACCCCAGCATTTT. V is TRBV19 and J is TRBJ1-5, with D perhaps matching TRBD1 (5 bases). The germline V gene has CDR1 LNHDA and CDR2 SQIVND (reference sequence). CDR3 length: 14 residues. Trimming took 9 bases from V and 10 from J, leaving 22 bases between them.

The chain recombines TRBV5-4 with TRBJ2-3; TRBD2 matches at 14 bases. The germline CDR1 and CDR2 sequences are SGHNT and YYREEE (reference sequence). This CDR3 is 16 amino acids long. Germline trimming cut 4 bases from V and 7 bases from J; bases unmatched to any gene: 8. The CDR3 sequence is CASSGGLAGDQHTQYF. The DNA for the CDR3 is TGTGCCAGCAGCGGGGGACTAGCGGGAGACCAGCATACGCAGTATTTT.

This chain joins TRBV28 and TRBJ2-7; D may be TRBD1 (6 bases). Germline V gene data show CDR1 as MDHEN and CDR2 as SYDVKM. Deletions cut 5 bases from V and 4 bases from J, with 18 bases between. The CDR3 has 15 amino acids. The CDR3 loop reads CASSPTQGVYYEQYF. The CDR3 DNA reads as TGTGCCAGCAGTCCTACACAGGGAGTCTATTACGAGCAGTACTTC. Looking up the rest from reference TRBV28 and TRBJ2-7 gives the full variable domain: DVKVTQSSRYLVKRTGEKVFLECVQDMDHENMFWYRQDPGLGLRLIYFSYDVKMKEKGDIPEGYSVSREKKERFSLILESASTNQTSMYLCASSPTQGVYYEQYFGPGTRLTVT.

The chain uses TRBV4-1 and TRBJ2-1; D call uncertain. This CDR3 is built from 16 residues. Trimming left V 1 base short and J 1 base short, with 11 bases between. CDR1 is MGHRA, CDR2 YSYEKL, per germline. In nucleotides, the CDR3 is TGCGCCAGCAGCCAAGGCCGCCGCAGTTCCTACAATGAGCAGTTCTTC. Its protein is CASSQGRRSSYNEQFF.

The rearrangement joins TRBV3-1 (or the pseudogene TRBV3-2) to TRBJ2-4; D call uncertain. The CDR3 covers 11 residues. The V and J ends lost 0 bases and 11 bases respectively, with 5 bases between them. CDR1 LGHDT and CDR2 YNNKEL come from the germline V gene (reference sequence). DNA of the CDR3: TGTGCCAGCAGCCAAGATACAGTTCAGTACTTC. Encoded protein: CASSQDTVQYF.

CDR3 loop: CASSPEPGQGGGQYF. Written as DNA, the CDR3 is TGCGCCAGCAGCCCCGAACCGGGACAGGGGGGAGGGCAGTACTTC. The V and J genes are TRBV5-1 and TRBJ2-7; 11 bases line up with TRBD1. After removal of 4 bases from V and 9 bases from J, the junction contained 12 bases not matched to a gene. The CDR3 extends over 15 amino acids. CDR1 is SGHRS, CDR2 YFSETQ, per germline.

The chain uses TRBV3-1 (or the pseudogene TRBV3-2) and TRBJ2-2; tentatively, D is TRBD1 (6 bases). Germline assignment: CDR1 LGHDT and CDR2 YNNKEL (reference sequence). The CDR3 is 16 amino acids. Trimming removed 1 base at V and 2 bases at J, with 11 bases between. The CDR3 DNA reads TGTGCCAGCAGCCAAGGTCAGGGGATAAACACCGGGGAGCTGTTTTTT. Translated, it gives CASSQGQGINTGELFF.

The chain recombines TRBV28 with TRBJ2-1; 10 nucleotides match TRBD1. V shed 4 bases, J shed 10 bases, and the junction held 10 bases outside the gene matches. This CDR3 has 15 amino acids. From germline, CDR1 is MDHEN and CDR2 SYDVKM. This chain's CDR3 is CASSSTGTGEREQFF. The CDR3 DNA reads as TGTGCCAGCAGTTCCACCGGGACAGGGGAAAGGGAGCAGTTCTTC.

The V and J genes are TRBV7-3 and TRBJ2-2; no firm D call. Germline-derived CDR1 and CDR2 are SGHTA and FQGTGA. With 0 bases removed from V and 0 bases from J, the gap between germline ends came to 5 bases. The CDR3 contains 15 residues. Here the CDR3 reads CASSLTHANTGELFF. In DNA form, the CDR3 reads TGTGCCAGCAGCTTAACCCATGCGAACACCGGGGAGCTGTTTTTT.

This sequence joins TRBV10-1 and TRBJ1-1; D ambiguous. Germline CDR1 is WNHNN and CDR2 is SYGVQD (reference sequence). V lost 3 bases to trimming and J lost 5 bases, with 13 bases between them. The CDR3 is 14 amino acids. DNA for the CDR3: TGCGCCAGCAGTGAAGTCAGTTTGGAGACTGAAGCTTTCTTT. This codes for CASSEVSLETEAFF.

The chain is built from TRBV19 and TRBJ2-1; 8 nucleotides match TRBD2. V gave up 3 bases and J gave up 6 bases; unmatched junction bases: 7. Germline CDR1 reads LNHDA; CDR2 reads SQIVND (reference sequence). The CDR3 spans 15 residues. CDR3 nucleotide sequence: TGTGCCAGTAGTATCTTCCGGGAGGGCTCCAATGAGCAGTTCTTC. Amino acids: CASSIFREGSNEQFF.

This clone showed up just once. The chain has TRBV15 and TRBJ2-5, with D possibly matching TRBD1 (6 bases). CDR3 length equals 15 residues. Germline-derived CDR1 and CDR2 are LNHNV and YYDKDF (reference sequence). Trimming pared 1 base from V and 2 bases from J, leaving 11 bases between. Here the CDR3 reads CATSRGGRTQETQYF. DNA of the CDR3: TGTGCCACCAGCAGAGGGGGGCGGACTCAAGAGACCCAGTACTTC. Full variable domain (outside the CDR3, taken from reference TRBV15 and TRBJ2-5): DAMVIQNPRYQVTQFGKPVTLSCSQTLNHNVMYWYQQKSSQAPKLLFHYYDKDFNNEADTPDNFQSRRPNTSFCFLDIRSPGLGDTAMYLCATSRGGRTQETQYFGPGTRLLVL.

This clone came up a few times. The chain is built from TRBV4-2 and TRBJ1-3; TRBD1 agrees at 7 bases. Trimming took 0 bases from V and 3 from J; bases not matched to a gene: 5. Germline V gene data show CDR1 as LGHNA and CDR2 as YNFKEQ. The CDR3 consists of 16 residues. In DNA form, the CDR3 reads TGTGCCAGCAGCCAAGACCCCTCAGGGGGTGGAAACACCATATATTTT. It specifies CASSQDPSGGGNTIYF.

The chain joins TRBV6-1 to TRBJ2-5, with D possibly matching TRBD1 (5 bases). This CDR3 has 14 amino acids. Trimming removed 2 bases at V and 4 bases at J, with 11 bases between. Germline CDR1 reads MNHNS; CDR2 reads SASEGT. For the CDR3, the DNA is TGTGCCAGCAGTGAAAGGTATAGGGGAGAGACCCAGTACTTC. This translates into CASSERYRGETQYF.